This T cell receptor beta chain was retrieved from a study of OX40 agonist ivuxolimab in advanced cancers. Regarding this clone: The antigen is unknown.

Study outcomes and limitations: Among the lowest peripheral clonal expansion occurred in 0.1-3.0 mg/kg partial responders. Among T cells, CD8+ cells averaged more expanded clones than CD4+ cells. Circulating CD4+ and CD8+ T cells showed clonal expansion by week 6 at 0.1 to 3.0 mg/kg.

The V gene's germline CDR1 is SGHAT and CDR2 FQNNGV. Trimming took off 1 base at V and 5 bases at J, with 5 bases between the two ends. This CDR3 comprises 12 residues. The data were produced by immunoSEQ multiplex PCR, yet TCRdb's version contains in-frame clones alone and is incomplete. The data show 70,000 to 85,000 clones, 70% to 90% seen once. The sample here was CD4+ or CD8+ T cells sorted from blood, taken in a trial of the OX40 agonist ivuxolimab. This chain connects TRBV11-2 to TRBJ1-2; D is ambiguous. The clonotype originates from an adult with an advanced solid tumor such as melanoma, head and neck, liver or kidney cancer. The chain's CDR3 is CASSLGEYGYTF. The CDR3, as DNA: TGTGCCAGCAGCTTAGGGGAATATGGCTACACCTTC.